The 16 T cell receptor beta chains below were found in one sample sequenced in a study of cytomegalovirus exposure and HLA in healthy donors. Primers: 60 Vbeta forward and 13 Jbeta reverse. TCRdb's table, derived via immunoSEQ multiplex PCR, lists solely in-frame clones and lacks some. The sample lists fewer than 200,000 clones, roughly 80% occurring once. Sequenced: PBMCs. Receptors originate from a girl under 18 in good health and CMV-seropositive.

The CDR3 nucleotides read TGTGCCAGCAGCTTAGATCAGGCCTCCGAGCAGTTCTTC. Translation: CASSLDQASEQFF. This sequence joins TRBV11-2 and TRBJ2-1; D gene ambiguous. Germline loops: CDR1 SGHAT, CDR2 FQNNGV. CDR3 length: 13 amino acids. V lost 0 bases to trimming and J lost 10 bases, with 10 bases between them.

This clone was recorded only once. V and J are TRBV6-5 and TRBJ1-2, with 8 bases that match TRBD1. Trimming cost V 0 bases and J 5 bases; bases outside gene matches: 2. Germline CDR1 reads MNHEY; CDR2 reads SVGAGI. CDR3 length equals 14 residues. The CDR3 sequence: CASSYSRQGYGYTF. CDR3 coding DNA: TGTGCCAGCAGTTACTCGCGACAGGGGTATGGCTACACCTTC.

The V call is TRBV5-1, the J call TRBJ2-7, with 15 bases that match TRBD2. From germline, CDR1 is SGHRS and CDR2 YFSETQ. V trimming: 0 bases; J trimming: 4 bases; junction bases outside the gene matches: 2. CDR3 length: 16 amino acids. This CDR3 reads CASSLGGTSGRYEQYF. Here the CDR3 DNA reads TGCGCCAGCAGCTTGGGAGGGACTAGCGGGAGGTACGAGCAGTACTTC. The whole variable domain, remainder taken from reference TRBV5-1 and TRBJ2-7, is KAGVTQTPRYLIKTRGQQVTLSCSPISGHRSVSWYQQTPGQGLQFLFEYFSETQRNKGNFPGRFSGRQFSNSRSEMNVSTLELGDSALYLCASSLGGTSGRYEQYFGPGTRLTVT.

The J gene is TRBJ1-1, the V gene TRBV5-6, with D unclear. CDR3 length: 15 amino acids. The V gene lost 2 bases and the J gene lost 1 base, with 12 bases spanning the gap. The V gene's germline CDR1 is SGHDT and CDR2 YYEEEE. The CDR3 region is CASSFVGTKNTEAFF. CDR3 DNA: TGTGCCAGCAGCTTCGTTGGCACTAAGAACACTGAAGCTTTCTTT.

This chain links TRBV28 with TRBJ1-5; TRBD1 matches 8 bases. The CDR3 is made up of 16 amino acids. The germline CDR1 and CDR2 sequences are MDHEN and SYDVKM. The junction had 10 bases not matched to a gene; V was cut back by 4 bases and J by 5 bases. The DNA of the CDR3 is TGTGCCAGCAGTTCCCCCGGGACAGGAGGACATCAGCCCCAGCATTTT. Residues: CASSSPGTGGHQPQHF.

The J gene is TRBJ2-1, the V gene TRBV15, with 10 bases that match TRBD2. V dropped 1 base and J dropped 8; count of bases not matched to a gene: 2. CDR1 and CDR2 (germline): LNHNV, YYDKDF (reference sequence). The CDR3 has 14 residues. CDR3 protein: CATSRGGTSDEQFF. DNA for the CDR3: TGTGCCACCAGCAGAGGTGGGACTAGCGATGAGCAGTTCTTC.

This clone was recorded once. V usage is TRBV6-6 and J usage is TRBJ2-4; maybe TRBD2 (6 bases). Germline V gene lookup returns CDR1 MNHNY and CDR2 SVGAGI (reference sequence). This CDR3 has 16 amino acids. Trimming stripped 6 bases from V and 1 base from J, with 16 bases between. The CDR3 sequence is CASRTDLRGAKNIQYF. DNA of the CDR3: TGTGCCAGCAGGACGGACCTACGGGGGGCCAAAAACATTCAGTACTTC.

CDR3 amino acids: CASSRGGASTQYF. Here the CDR3 DNA reads TGTGCCAGCAGCCGCGGGGGGGCAAGTACGCAGTATTTT. The chain links TRBV14 to TRBJ2-3; 9 bases map to TRBD2. Trimming at V came to 4 bases and at J to 8 bases, leaving 4 bases not matched to a gene. From germline, CDR1 is SGHDN and CDR2 FVKESK. The CDR3 is 13 residues long.

J is TRBJ2-5 and V is TRBV28; the match to TRBD1 covers 12 bases. The CDR3 runs 18 residues. Germline V gives CDR1 MDHEN, CDR2 SYDVKM. J gave up 4 bases and V 6 bases, and 15 bases lay outside the gene matches. DNA of the CDR3: TGTGCCAGCAGCATCTTCCCGGGACAGGGGGCTCCCCCAGAGACCCAGTACTTC. It is translated as CASSIFPGQGAPPETQYF.

The rearrangement joins TRBV6-1 to TRBJ1-4; D may be TRBD1 (6 bases). This CDR3 spans 15 amino acids. The V end lost 1 base, the J end lost 0 bases, and 6 bases lay between the germline ends. From germline, CDR1 is MNHNS and CDR2 SASEGT. The CDR3 nucleotides read TGTGCCAGCAGTGAAGGGACAGCAACTAATGAAAAACTGTTTTTT. Amino acid sequence: CASSEGTATNEKLFF.

The chain uses TRBV30 and TRBJ2-5; 8 bases match TRBD2. Germline V gene sequence: CDR1 GTSNPN, CDR2 SVGIG (reference sequence). The CDR3 has 15 amino acids. Trimming cost V 3 bases and J 5 bases; bases outside gene matches: 11. The CDR3 DNA reads as TGTGCCTGGAGAGGGGCGGGACTAGAGTTTGAGACCCAGTACTTC. As protein: CAWRGAGLEFETQYF. The complete variable domain, with remaining parts taken from reference TRBV30 and TRBJ2-5, reads SQTIHQWPATLVQPVGSPLSLECTVEGTSNPNLYWYRQAAGRGLQLLFYSVGIGQISSEVPQNLSASRPQDRQFILSSKKLLLSDSGFYLCAWRGAGLEFETQYFGPGTRLLVL.

The V and J genes are TRBV28 and TRBJ1-1; 9 bases match TRBD1. This CDR3 contains 16 residues. V trimming: 1 base; J trimming: 6 bases; junction bases outside the gene matches: 9. Germline V lookup: CDR1 MDHEN, CDR2 SYDVKM. The CDR3 here is CASSLFKGTGIPEAFF. The CDR3 nucleotides read TGTGCCAGCAGTTTATTTAAGGGGACAGGGATCCCTGAAGCTTTCTTT.

This clone came up a few times. V usage is TRBV2 and J usage is TRBJ2-7; 11 nucleotides line up with TRBD2. V shed 6 bases, J shed 3 bases, and the junction held 16 bases outside the gene matches. The CDR3 is 18 amino acids. The germline V gene encodes CDR1 SNHLY and CDR2 FYNNEI. CDR3 sequence (DNA): TGTGCCAGCAGGGAAAGAACTAGCGGGAGTGTCTACCTCTACGAGCAGTACTTC. Translating gives CASRERTSGSVYLYEQYF. Supplemented by reference TRBV2 and TRBJ2-7, the full variable domain reads EPEVTQTPSHQVTQMGQEVILRCVPISNHLYFYWYRQILGQKVEFLVSFYNNEISEKSEIFDDQFSVERPDGSNFTLKIRSTKLEDSAMYFCASRERTSGSVYLYEQYFGPGTRLTVT.

This clone appeared a single time. The chain carries TRBV15 and TRBJ2-3; 7 nucleotides line up with TRBD2. CDR1 and CDR2 (germline): LNHNV, YYDKDF (reference sequence). With V trimmed by 5 bases and J by 2 bases, 4 bases remained unmatched. The CDR3 has 14 amino acids. CDR3 DNA: TGTGCCACCAGCCTGAGCGGGGTCACAGATACGCAGTATTTT. Translating it yields CATSLSGVTDTQYF.

This clone was counted once. The chain has TRBV30 and TRBJ1-2; 7 nucleotides agree with TRBD1. The germline gives CDR1 GTSNPN, CDR2 SVGIG (reference sequence). J lost 3 bases, V lost 5 bases, and 9 bases had no gene match. The CDR3 is 14 residues long. The chain's CDR3 is CAWADSGTDYGYTF. The CDR3 nucleotides read TGTGCCTGGGCCGACTCCGGGACAGACTATGGCTACACCTTC.

The gene calls are TRBV6-1 and TRBJ1-1; 11 bases are a match to TRBD1. The V gene's germline CDR1 is MNHNS and CDR2 SASEGT. This CDR3 contains 16 residues. V lost 1 base to trimming and J lost 3 bases; unmatched junction nucleotides: 4. The CDR3 reads CASSEGWDRGDTEAFF. CDR3 sequence (DNA): TGTGCCAGCAGTGAAGGGTGGGACAGGGGGGACACTGAAGCTTTCTTT.